Shown below are 22 T cell receptor beta chains from a single sample sequenced in a study of CD8+CD57+ T cells in acquired aplastic anemia. Genomic DNA was employed as the template in profiling TCR beta VDJ and CDR3. TCRdb redid the calling of the reads with MiXCR, one entry per CDR3 protein. The repertoire consists of roughly 180,000 distinct CDR3 sequences, with approximately 48% occurring once and the leading ten covering 10% to 15%. Only patients with CD8+CD57+ cell expansion on flow cytometry were chosen for sequencing. Sequenced sample: sorted CD4+, CD8+, or CD8+CD57+ T cells (not recorded which) from PBMCs. The receptors were gathered from a human donor with aplastic anemia.

The rearrangement uses TRBV25-1 and TRBJ1-4; 7 nucleotides agree with TRBD1. The CDR3 has 17 amino acids. The trim removed 2 bases at V and 4 bases at J, leaving 10 bases unmatched. Looked up from germline, CDR1 is MGHDK and CDR2 is SYGVNS. In DNA, the CDR3 is TGTGCCAGCAGTGAAATGGGCAGGGGGGAGCTTAATGAAAAACTGTTTTTT. The encoded protein is CASSEMGRGELNEKLFF.

In this sample, this clonotype turned up many times. This sequence joins TRBV6-1 and TRBJ2-7; D is perhaps TRBD1 (6 bases). V gave up 2 bases and J gave up 4 bases, with 18 bases separating them. Germline loops: CDR1 MNHNS, CDR2 SASEGT. The CDR3 consists of 16 residues. The DNA of the CDR3 is TGTGCCAGCAGTGAATCGGGACAACTAAGTAGGTACGAGCAGTACTTC. Amino acids: CASSESGQLSRYEQYF.

This clonotype appeared many times. The rearrangement links TRBV7-9 to TRBJ2-2, with D unresolved. Germline CDR1 is SEHNR and CDR2 is FQNEAQ (reference sequence). Trimming stripped 2 bases from V and 1 base from J, with 8 bases between. The CDR3 totals 15 residues. CDR3 residues: CASSLKAENTGELFF. For the CDR3, the DNA is TGTGCCAGCAGCTTAAAAGCTGAGAACACCGGGGAGCTGTTTTTT. The full variable domain, completed using reference TRBV7-9 and TRBJ2-2, is DTGVSQNPRHKITKRGQNVTFRCDPISEHNRLYWYRQTLGQGPEFLTYFQNEAQLEKSRLLSDRFSAERPKGSFSTLEIQRTEQGDSAMYLCASSLKAENTGELFFGEGSRLTVL.

The genes are TRBV12-3 or TRBV12-4 and TRBJ2-2, with TRBD1 matching 7 bases. V lost 5 bases to trimming and J lost 3 bases; unmatched junction nucleotides: 3. The CDR3 has 14 residues. CDR3 nucleotide sequence: TGTGCCAGCAGTCAAACAGGGGACACCGGGGAGCTGTTTTTT. It is translated as CASSQTGDTGELFF.

The chain uses TRBV11-2 and TRBJ2-2; 9 nucleotides match TRBD2. Looked up from germline, CDR1 is SGHAT and CDR2 is FQNNGV. CDR3 length equals 17 residues. V dropped 1 base and J dropped 3; count of bases not matched to a gene: 6. The CDR3 protein is CASSLVAGGADTGELFF. CDR3 coding DNA: TGTGCCAGCAGCTTAGTGGCGGGAGGGGCGGACACCGGGGAGCTGTTTTTT.

The genes are TRBV7-8 and TRBJ2-5; no clear D. The CDR3 consists of 15 residues. Trimming took 0 bases from V and 2 from J, leaving 10 bases between them. Germline CDR1 and CDR2: SGHVS and FQNEAQ. The CDR3 DNA follows: TGTGCCAGCAGCTTAGCTGCTCCTATTCAAGAGACCCAGTACTTC. It yields the protein CASSLAAPIQETQYF.

Only a few counts were recorded for this clonotype. The genes are TRBV20-1 and TRBJ1-5; D is uncertain. The CDR3 extends over 13 amino acids. The V end lost 3 bases, the J end lost 5 bases, and 11 bases lay between the germline ends. Looked up from germline, CDR1 is DFQATT and CDR2 is SNEGSKA (reference sequence). The chain's CDR3 is CSASDKEYQPQHF. The CDR3 coding sequence is TGCAGTGCTAGCGACAAGGAGTATCAGCCCCAGCATTTT.

This clonotype was recorded at least ten times. The chain is built from TRBV2 and TRBJ2-7, with 10 bases fitting TRBD1. V lost 6 bases to trimming and J lost 6 bases; unmatched junction nucleotides: 5. Germline V gene data show CDR1 as SNHLY and CDR2 as FYNNEI. CDR3 length: 13 residues. This CDR3 reads CASSYDRGLEQYF. The CDR3 nucleotides read TGTGCCAGCAGCTATGACAGGGGGCTCGAGCAGTACTTC.

The chain links TRBV9 to TRBJ2-5; TRBD2 agrees at 10 bases. This CDR3 comprises 16 residues. Germline lookup yields CDR1 SGDLS and CDR2 YYNGEE. With 4 bases clipped from V and 2 bases from J, the junction kept 8 bases outside the gene matches. The CDR3 region has the DNA TGTGCCAGCAGCCCCATGCCACTAGCGGGACAAGAGACCCAGTACTTC. Amino acids: CASSPMPLAGQETQYF. Combining the CDR3 with reference TRBV9 and TRBJ2-5 gives the whole variable domain DSGVTQTPKHLITATGQRVTLRCSPRSGDLSVYWYQQSLDQGLQFLIQYYNGEERAKGNILERFSAQQFPDLHSELNLSSLELGDSALYFCASSPMPLAGQETQYFGPGTRLLVL.

The chain couples TRBV29-1 to TRBJ2-5; possibly TRBD1 or TRBD2 for D (5 bases each). Germline V lookup: CDR1 SQVTM, CDR2 ANQGSEA. This CDR3 comprises 11 residues. The CDR3 DNA reads as TGCAGGGTGGGGGAGAAAGAGACCCAGTACTTC. It yields the protein CRVGEKETQYF.

This chain uses TRBV11-2 with TRBJ1-5, with TRBD1 matching 12 bases. CDR1 is SGHAT, CDR2 FQNNGV, per germline. The CDR3 spans 18 residues. V was pared by 0 bases and J by 7 bases, with 10 bases of the junction left unmatched. The CDR3 loop reads CASSLDARDRGLGQPQHF. CDR3 bases: TGTGCCAGCAGCTTAGACGCCCGGGACAGGGGGCTAGGACAGCCCCAGCATTTT.

There are a few counts of this clonotype. The chain recombines TRBV9 with TRBJ1-6; D gene ambiguous. With 2 bases removed from V and 7 bases from J, the gap between germline ends came to 10 bases. The CDR3 covers 14 residues. CDR1 is SGDLS and CDR2 is YYNGEE in the germline V gene. This CDR3 reads CASSVQVHNSPLHF. CDR3 bases: TGTGCCAGCAGCGTTCAGGTTCACAATTCACCCCTCCACTTT.

This chain connects TRBV10-3 to TRBJ1-1; D not resolved. Germline V gene sequence: CDR1 ENHRY, CDR2 SYGVKD. V lost 3 bases and J lost 4, with 15 bases in between. The CDR3 contains 15 residues. The CDR3 spells CAISDGWIEGTEAFF. DNA of the CDR3: TGTGCCATCAGTGACGGTTGGATTGAGGGCACTGAAGCTTTCTTT.

This clonotype showed up many times. The J gene is TRBJ1-3, the V gene TRBV9; 7 nucleotides agree with TRBD1. J gave up 0 bases and V 4 bases, and 13 bases lay outside the gene matches. Germline V lookup: CDR1 SGDLS, CDR2 YYNGEE. The CDR3 covers 18 residues. CDR3 loop: CASSSASGTASSGNTIYF. The CDR3 bases are TGTGCCAGCAGCTCAGCCTCCGGGACAGCGAGCTCTGGAAACACCATATATTTT.

In this sample, this clonotype turned up many times. The genes are TRBV9 and TRBJ1-1; 9 bases line up with TRBD1. Germline CDR1 reads SGDLS; CDR2 reads YYNGEE. V lost 4 bases and J lost 4; bases outside the gene matches: 8. The CDR3 runs to 15 residues. The CDR3 sequence is CASSSWTGASTEAFF. CDR3 nucleotides: TGTGCCAGCAGCTCCTGGACAGGGGCGAGCACTGAAGCTTTCTTT.

This rearrangement joins TRBV7-2 to TRBJ2-3, with 7 bases matching TRBD2. CDR3 length: 15 amino acids. CDR1 and CDR2 from the germline V gene are SGHTA and FQGNSA. V lost 3 bases, J lost 1 base, and 4 bases stayed unmatched. CDR3 nucleotide sequence: TGTGCCAGCAGCTTGGAAAGCGGGGGCACAGATACGCAGTATTTT. Amino acid sequence: CASSLESGGTDTQYF.

This clonotype was picked up many times. The rearrangement joins TRBV9 to TRBJ1-2; 7 nucleotides match TRBD1. In germline, CDR1 is SGDLS, CDR2 YYNGEE. This CDR3 is 14 amino acids long. The J segment lost 4 bases and the V segment lost 4 bases, leaving 7 bases of the junction unmatched. The CDR3: CASSPRGLSYGYTF. Written as DNA, the CDR3 is TGTGCCAGCAGCCCCAGGGGGTTGAGCTATGGCTACACCTTC. Full variable domain (remainder filled in from reference TRBV9 and TRBJ1-2): DSGVTQTPKHLITATGQRVTLRCSPRSGDLSVYWYQQSLDQGLQFLIQYYNGEERAKGNILERFSAQQFPDLHSELNLSSLELGDSALYFCASSPRGLSYGYTFGSGTRLTVV.

There are many counts of this clonotype. This sequence joins TRBV14 and TRBJ1-4, with D possibly being TRBD1 (5 bases). The V end lost 0 bases, the J end lost 0 bases, and 8 bases lay between the germline ends. Looked up from germline, CDR1 is SGHDN and CDR2 is FVKESK. CDR3 length: 16 amino acids. In DNA form, the CDR3 reads TGTGCCAGCAGCCAAGATGAACAGGCAACTAATGAAAAACTGTTTTTT. Translated: CASSQDEQATNEKLFF.

This clonotype was detected ten times or more. This chain uses TRBV20-1 with TRBJ2-3; tentatively, D is TRBD2 (6 bases). Trimming removed 1 base from V and 6 bases from J, with 20 bases in between. The V gene's germline CDR1 is DFQATT and CDR2 SNEGSKA (reference sequence). The CDR3 extends over 16 amino acids. The CDR3 sequence is CSARGPRLGGHDTQYF. The CDR3 coding sequence is TGCAGTGCTAGAGGCCCCAGGTTAGGAGGGCACGATACGCAGTATTTT.

Many counts were recorded for this clonotype. This chain uses TRBV12-3 or TRBV12-4 with TRBJ1-1; TRBD1 agrees at 12 bases. The V gene end was trimmed by 4 bases and the J gene end by 1 base; junction bases not matched to a gene: 1. The length of the CDR3 is 15 residues. CDR3 DNA: TGTGCCAGCAGTTCGGGACAGGGGGCGAACACTGAAGCTTTCTTT. Residues: CASSSGQGANTEAFF.

The table lists this clonotype with a few counts. The V call is TRBV10-3, the J call TRBJ1-2, with a tentative D call TRBD1 (5 bases). Per the germline V gene, CDR1 is ENHRY and CDR2 is SYGVKD. The CDR3 loop spans 13 amino acids. The V end lost 10 bases, the J end lost 2 bases, and 14 bases lay between the germline ends. The chain's CDR3 is CASGQGLNYGYTF. The CDR3 DNA is TGTGCCAGCGGACAAGGCCTAAACTATGGCTACACCTTC.

This clonotype occurred a few times. The V and J genes are TRBV2 and TRBJ2-1, with D hard to call. In germline, CDR1 is SNHLY, CDR2 FYNNEI. With 8 bases removed from V and 3 bases from J, the gap between germline ends came to 11 bases. The CDR3 is 13 residues long. The CDR3: CASCDPNYNEQFF. The CDR3 nucleotides are TGTGCCAGCTGCGACCCTAACTACAATGAGCAGTTCTTC.